This is a list of T cell receptor beta chains from one sample in a study of blood T cell repertoires in COVID-19. Generated by immunoSEQ multiplex PCR, the TCRdb table keeps only in-frame clones and is missing some. The sample consists of 210,000 or so clones, 86% of them appearing once. Sequencing was carried out using PBMCs or T cells enriched from blood (not recorded which). These receptors all stem from a woman between 50 and 59 years old in a cohort exposed to, infected with or recovered from COVID-19 (not recorded which). Each CDR3 is given with its conserved first and last residue. The listing skips clone size in some rows; elsewhere it reads once, few, many or a size class.

v_call | clone_size | cdr3_aa
TRBV4-1 | - | CASSQDPGGWEAFF
TRBV5-1 | - | CASSRDRYTDTQYF
TRBV5-1 | once | CASSLSAPVASTEAFF
TRBV5-4 | - | CASSLRDRTDTQYF
TRBV24-1 | - | CATSDLRDRGRDEQFF
TRBV5-6 | - | CASSWAGTEYEQYF
TRBV7-2 | - | CASSLSVAWGLEPQHF
TRBV6-5 | - | CATGPGQKYEQYF
TRBV20-1 | - | CSASAGGARGEQFF
TRBV10-3 | - | CAISIGSQGTEAFF
TRBV19 | - | CASIRIQGNTEAFF
TRBV7-2 | - | CASSKQGADTQYF
TRBV7-2 | - | CASSPRDFGETQYF
TRBV7-2 | - | CASSSHRGGQGFYGYTF
TRBV3-1/TRBV3-2 | - | CASSPSTGVEQYF
TRBV24-1 | - | CATSDPTASGEKLFF
TRBV5-1 | once | CASSPQGTDTQYF
TRBV7-3 | once | CASRLDRGYGYTF
TRBV11-3 | - | CASSLEANTGELFF
TRBV3-1/TRBV3-2 | - | CASSQTGVYGYTF
TRBV7-9 | - | CASSLSGGLNTEAFF
TRBV5-4 | once | CASSVGLANTGELFF
TRBV7-2 | - | CASSLGQGGGYTF
TRBV11-2 | - | CASSLDGSSYNEQFF
TRBV9 | - | CASSVLHRGLYQPQHF